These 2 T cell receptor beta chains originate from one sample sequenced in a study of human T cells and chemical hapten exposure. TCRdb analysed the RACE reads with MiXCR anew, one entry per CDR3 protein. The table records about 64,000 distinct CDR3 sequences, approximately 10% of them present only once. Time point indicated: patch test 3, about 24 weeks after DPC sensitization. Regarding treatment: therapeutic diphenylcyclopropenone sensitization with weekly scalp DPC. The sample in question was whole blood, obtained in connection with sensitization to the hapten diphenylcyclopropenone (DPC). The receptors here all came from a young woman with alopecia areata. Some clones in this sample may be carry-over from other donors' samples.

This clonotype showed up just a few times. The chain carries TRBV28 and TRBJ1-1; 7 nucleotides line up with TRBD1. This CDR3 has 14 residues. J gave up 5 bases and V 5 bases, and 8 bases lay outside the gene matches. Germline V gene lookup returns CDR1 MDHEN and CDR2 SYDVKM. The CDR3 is CASSLDRVRTEAFF. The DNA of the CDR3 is TGTGCCAGCAGTCTAGACAGGGTGAGAACTGAAGCTTTCTTT.

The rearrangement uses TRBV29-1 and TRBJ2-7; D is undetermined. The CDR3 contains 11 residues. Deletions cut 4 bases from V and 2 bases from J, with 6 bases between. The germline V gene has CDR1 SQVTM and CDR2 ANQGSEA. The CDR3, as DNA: TGCAGCGTTGTGGATACCTACGAGCAGTACTTC. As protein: CSVVDTYEQYF.